This TCR beta chain was sequenced during a study of CD8+CD57+ T cells in acquired aplastic anemia. Whole-study context: The average for DNA from sorted CD4+ and CD8+ cells was about 3.3 ug.

Study-level results: Twenty-nine CD8+ CDR3 sequences were shared between patients and controls. Between the patient and control groups, CD8+ Simpson's diversity did not differ significantly.

V was trimmed by 2 bases and J by 12 bases, leaving 13 bases between them. Germline V CDR1 and CDR2: GTSNPN, SVGIG (reference sequence). The CDR3 extends over 11 amino acids. Both TCR beta VDJ combination and CDR3 sequence profiling were carried out. Genomic DNA was the template for this profiling. TCRdb reprocessed the reads via MiXCR and lists one record per CDR3 protein. Among hundreds of thousands of distinct CDR3 sequences listed, around 49% were seen once. This clonotype was picked up a small number of times. Its target is unknown. CD8+CD57+ cell expansion had been shown by flow cytometry in patients chosen for sequencing. All patients had severe acquired aplastic anemia.

The V gene is TRBV30, the J gene TRBJ1-1; D remains ambiguous. Input material: sorted CD4+, CD8+, or CD8+CD57+ T cells (not recorded which) from PBMCs. The source is a human donor with aplastic anemia. CDR3 protein: CAWSSRVWTFF. The CDR3 coding sequence is TGTGCCTGGAGTTCCCGGGTCTGGACTTTCTTT.